This T cell receptor beta chain emerged from a study of a mutant IDH1 vaccine in newly diagnosed glioma. At the level of the study: Commencement of vaccination occurred 4-6 weeks following radiotherapy alone, or concurrently with temozolomide cycles. Earlier care involved radiotherapy, temozolomide, or both, and the majority received both.

This CDR3 comprises 16 residues. CDR1 is LGHNA and CDR2 is YSLEER in the germline V gene. The trim removed 2 bases at V and 4 bases at J, leaving 4 bases unmatched. Clones were sequenced by immunoSEQ multiplex PCR, and TCRdb holds only the in-frame ones, with some missing. Of over 50,000 clones in the sample, around three quarters were seen once. Study-level findings and limits: Alterations occurring in top peripheral T cell clonotypes seemed unrelated to pseudoprogression.

As for this clone: Antigen unknown.

Time point meaning: week 47, end of study. Mutant IDH1 20-mer peptide, at 300 ug, made up each vaccine dose, with topical imiquimod. Each tumor in the donors was a new WHO grade 3 or 4 astrocytoma, IDH1-mutant and ATRX-lost. The material sequenced was PBMCs, taken from a glioma patient whose treatment included an IDH1 peptide vaccine. The V gene is TRBV4-3, the J gene TRBJ2-5; 13 bases are shared with TRBD2. This sequence originates from a woman in her thirties or forties with glioma. Some clones in this sample may be carry-over from other donors' samples. The CDR3 region has the DNA TGCGCCAGCAGCCAATTTACTAGCGGGGGGGCAGAGACCCAGTACTTC. It translates to CASSQFTSGGAETQYF.